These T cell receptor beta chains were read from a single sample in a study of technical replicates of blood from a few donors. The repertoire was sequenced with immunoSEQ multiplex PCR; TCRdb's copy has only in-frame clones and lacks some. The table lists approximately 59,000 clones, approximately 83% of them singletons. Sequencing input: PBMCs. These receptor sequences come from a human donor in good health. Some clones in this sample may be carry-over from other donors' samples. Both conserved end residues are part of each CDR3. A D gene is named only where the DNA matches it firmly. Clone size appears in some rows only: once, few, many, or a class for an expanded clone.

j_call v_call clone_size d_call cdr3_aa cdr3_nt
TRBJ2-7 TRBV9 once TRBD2 CASSPSSGGSYEQYF TGTGCCAGCAGCCCTTCTAGCGGGGGATCCTACGAGCAGTACTTC
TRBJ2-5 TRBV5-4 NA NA CASSLRWAAKETQYF TGTGCCAGCAGCTTGCGATGGGCAGCTAAAGAGACCCAGTACTTC
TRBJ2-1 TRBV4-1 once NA CASSQDPGMSYNEQFF TGCGCCAGCAGCCAAGATCCCGGGATGTCCTACAATGAGCAGTTCTTC
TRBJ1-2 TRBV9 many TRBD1 CASSPLTGGYYGYTF TGTGCCAGCAGCCCCCTGACAGGGGGGTACTATGGCTACACCTTC
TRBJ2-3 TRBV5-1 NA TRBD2 CASSPGTNTDTQYF TGCGCCAGCAGCCCCGGGACTAACACAGATACGCAGTATTTT
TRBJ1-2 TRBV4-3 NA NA CASSQDNRGTYGYTF TGCGCCAGCAGCCAAGATAATAGGGGTACCTATGGCTACACCTTC
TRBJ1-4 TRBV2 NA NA CASSEGRINEKLFF TGTGCCAGCAGTGAGGGCAGGATTAATGAAAAACTGTTTTTT
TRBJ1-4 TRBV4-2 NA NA CASSQIGQLAEKLFF TGTGCCAGCAGCCAAATTGGACAGCTGGCTGAAAAACTGTTTTTT
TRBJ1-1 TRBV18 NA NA CASSPQGLNTEAFF TGTGCCAGCTCACCACAGGGGTTGAACACTGAAGCTTTCTTT
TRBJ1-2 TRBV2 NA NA CASRPEGGVGYTF TGTGCCAGCAGGCCCGAGGGGGGGGTTGGCTACACCTTC
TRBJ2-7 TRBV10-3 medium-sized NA CAITETHRSYEQYF TGTGCCATCACAGAGACTCACCGGTCCTACGAGCAGTACTTC
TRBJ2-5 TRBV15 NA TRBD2 CATSTSGGSTETQYF TGTGCCACCAGCACTAGCGGGGGGTCGACGGAGACCCAGTACTTC
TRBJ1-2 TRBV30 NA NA CAWSVGGVGYTF TGTGCCTGGAGTGTGGGGGGGGTTGGCTACACCTTC
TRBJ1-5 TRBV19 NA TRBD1 CASSIAGTGGGQPQHF TGTGCCAGTAGTATAGCGGGGACAGGGGGAGGTCAGCCCCAGCATTTT
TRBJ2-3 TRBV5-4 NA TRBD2 CASSPSYQTSITDTQYF TGTGCCAGCAGCCCCTCCTATCAGACTAGCATTACAGATACGCAGTATTTT
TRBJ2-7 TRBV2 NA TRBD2 CASTVGGTGYEQYF TGTGCCAGCACTGTGGGAGGGACCGGCTACGAGCAGTACTTC
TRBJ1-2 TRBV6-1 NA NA CASTGWENGYTF TGTGCCAGCACGGGGTGGGAGAATGGCTACACCTTC
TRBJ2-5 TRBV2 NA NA CASSEHRAPQETQYF TGTGCCAGCAGTGAGCACAGGGCTCCCCAAGAGACCCAGTACTTC
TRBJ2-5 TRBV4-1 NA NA CASSQDPGSQETQYF TGCGCCAGCAGCCAAGACCCCGGGAGCCAAGAGACCCAGTACTTC
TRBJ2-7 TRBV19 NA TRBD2 CASSPTSGQGEQYF TGTGCCAGTAGCCCGACTAGCGGGCAAGGCGAGCAGTACTTC
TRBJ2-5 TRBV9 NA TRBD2 CASSSGLAGETQYF TGTGCCAGCAGCTCGGGACTAGCGGGGGAGACCCAGTACTTC
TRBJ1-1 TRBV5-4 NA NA CASSLGGQGRSFSEAFF TGTGCCAGCAGCTTGGGGGGCCAGGGTCGGTCCTTCTCTGAAGCTTTCTTT
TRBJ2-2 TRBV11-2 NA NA CASSLRGHRAGELFF TGTGCCAGCAGTCTTAGGGGACACCGGGCCGGGGAGCTGTTTTTT
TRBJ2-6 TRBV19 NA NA CASTHSGANVLTF TGTGCCAGTACCCACTCTGGGGCCAACGTCCTGACTTTC
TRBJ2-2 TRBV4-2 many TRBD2 CASSQGLAAVELFF TGTGCCAGCAGCCAAGGGCTAGCGGCAGTGGAGCTGTTTTTT
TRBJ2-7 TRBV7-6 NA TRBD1 CASSYQYRTGAREQYF TGTGCCAGCAGCTACCAGTATCGGACAGGGGCCCGCGAGCAGTACTTC
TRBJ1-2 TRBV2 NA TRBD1 CATGQGDWKGYTF TGTGCCACCGGACAGGGGGATTGGAAGGGCTACACCTTC
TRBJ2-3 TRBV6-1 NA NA CASSGRLALHTDTQYF TGTGCCAGCAGTGGCCGTCTAGCGTTACACACAGATACGCAGTATTTT
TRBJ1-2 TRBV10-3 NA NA CAIKDSMDFRYGYTF TGTGCCATCAAGGACTCCATGGATTTTCGGTATGGCTACACCTTC